The 23 T cell receptor beta chains listed next were all sequenced from one sample in a study of a mutant IDH1 vaccine in newly diagnosed glioma. Assay: immunoSEQ multiplex PCR; the TCRdb copy retains only in-frame clones and omits some. The profile shows about 56,000 clones, 80% to 90% of them singletons. These TCRs are of unknown antigen specificity. Indicated time point: week 23, last vaccination. Vaccination comprised doses that each held 300 ug of mutant IDH1 20-mer peptide, plus topical imiquimod. The sample here was PBMCs, taken from a glioma patient whose treatment included an IDH1 peptide vaccine. These TCRs come from a man between 35 and 55 years old with glioma.

The chain recombines TRBV19 with TRBJ2-7; D might be TRBD2 (6 bases). Germline V gene data show CDR1 as LNHDA and CDR2 as SQIVND (reference sequence). Trimming removed 6 bases at V and 6 bases at J, with 18 bases between. The CDR3 spans 14 residues. In DNA, the CDR3 is TGTGCCAGTAGCCCTCGGAGGGAGACGGCCGAGCAGTACTTC. This codes for CASSPRRETAEQYF.

The gene calls are TRBV6-5 and TRBJ2-2; unclear D gene. Germline values: CDR1 MNHEY, CDR2 SVGAGI. The CDR3 spans 15 residues. The germline V and J ends were trimmed by 7 bases and 2 bases, with 14 bases remaining between them. The CDR3 region has the DNA TGTGCCAGCACCCCGGGTAGGGCCAACACCGGGGAGCTGTTTTTT. Protein sequence: CASTPGRANTGELFF.

This chain links TRBV7-2 with TRBJ2-1; 7 bases are shared with TRBD2. With 3 bases clipped from V and 6 bases from J, the junction kept 2 bases outside the gene matches. The CDR3 contains 13 residues. Germline V gene sequence: CDR1 SGHTA, CDR2 FQGNSA. In DNA, the CDR3 is TGTGCCAGCAGCTTGACTAGCCTCAATGAGCAGTTCTTC. This sequence encodes CASSLTSLNEQFF.

The chain combines TRBV14 with TRBJ2-3, with unresolved D. Per the germline V gene, CDR1 is SGHDN and CDR2 is FVKESK. CDR3 length: 20 amino acids. V was trimmed by 6 bases and J by 2 bases, leaving 30 bases between them. The CDR3 here is CASSPIPLLLLAANTDTQYF. In DNA form, the CDR3 reads TGTGCCAGCAGTCCCATCCCTCTACTACTACTCGCGGCTAACACAGATACGCAGTATTTT.

This rearrangement joins TRBV30 to TRBJ2-1; 10 bases line up with TRBD2. Germline CDR1 is GTSNPN and CDR2 is SVGIG (reference sequence). This CDR3 comprises 22 residues. With 4 bases clipped from V and 3 bases from J, the junction kept 27 bases outside the gene matches. Written as DNA, the CDR3 is TGTGCCTGGATGAGGCGGCTAGCGGGAGTCGGGAGTCATTTATGGGACTACAATGAGCAGTTCTTC. It codes for CAWMRRLAGVGSHLWDYNEQFF.

This clone showed up just a few times. The chain has TRBV19 and TRBJ1-1; D might be TRBD1 (5 bases). This CDR3 contains 16 residues. Trimming removed 3 bases at V and 3 bases at J, with 17 bases between. Per the germline V gene, CDR1 is LNHDA and CDR2 is SQIVND (reference sequence). In nucleotides, the CDR3 is TGTGCCAGTAGTATCCGGGACCCCCGGGCGGACACTGAAGCTTTCTTT. This translates into CASSIRDPRADTEAFF.

The chain employs TRBV4-1 and TRBJ2-1, with D perhaps matching TRBD1 or TRBD2 (5 bases each). The CDR3 has 16 amino acids. The V end was cut by 3 bases, the J end by 0 bases, with 12 bases between. Germline CDR1 and CDR2: MGHRA and YSYEKL. The CDR3 protein is CASSQDRDDSYNEQFF. Here the CDR3 DNA reads TGCGCCAGCAGCCAGGACCGGGACGACTCCTACAATGAGCAGTTCTTC.

The V gene is TRBV7-2, the J gene TRBJ2-4; D is undetermined. V lost 0 bases to trimming and J lost 11 bases, with 11 bases between them. In germline, CDR1 is SGHTA, CDR2 FQGNSA. The CDR3 has 13 residues. Written as DNA, the CDR3 is TGTGCCAGCAGCTTAGCGGGGTTTGACGTTCAGTACTTC. It yields the protein CASSLAGFDVQYF.

J is TRBJ1-1 and V is TRBV6-5; D is undetermined. The V end lost 7 bases, the J end lost 2 bases, and 5 bases lay between the germline ends. Germline-derived CDR1 and CDR2 are MNHEY and SVGAGI. The CDR3 covers 11 residues. CDR3 sequence reads: CASIINTEAFF. The CDR3 coding sequence is TGTGCCAGCATCATTAACACTGAAGCTTTCTTT.

This sequence joins TRBV6-1 and TRBJ2-7; no clear D gene. Trimming took off 5 bases at V and 3 bases at J, with 5 bases between the two ends. The CDR3 totals 11 residues. Germline CDR1 reads MNHNS; CDR2 reads SASEGT. CDR3 residues: CASSYVYEQYF. The CDR3 nucleotides read TGTGCCAGCAGTTATGTCTACGAGCAGTACTTC.

The J gene is TRBJ2-7, the V gene TRBV6-1, with D unresolved. The CDR3 is 13 amino acids. Germline assignment: CDR1 MNHNS and CDR2 SASEGT. V lost 9 bases and J lost 0, with 12 bases in between. In DNA form, the CDR3 reads TGTGCCAGTGTTGACCCGAACTCCTACGAGCAGTACTTC. Its protein product is CASVDPNSYEQYF.

This chain uses TRBV5-1 with TRBJ2-7, with TRBD2 matching over 7 bases. V trimming: 5 bases; J trimming: 4 bases; junction bases outside the gene matches: 6. Per germline, CDR1 SGHRS and CDR2 YFSETQ. The CDR3 covers 13 residues. The CDR3 DNA follows: TGCGCCAGCAGGATGCGGGAGTGGTACGAGCAGTACTTC. Amino acids: CASRMREWYEQYF.

This chain's CDR3 is CASSARQEATEAFF. For the CDR3, the DNA is TGTGCCAGCAGCGCTCGACAGGAGGCCACTGAAGCTTTCTTT. This chain joins TRBV7-9 and TRBJ1-1; tentative D call: TRBD1 (6 bases). This CDR3 contains 14 residues. Germline loops: CDR1 SEHNR, CDR2 FQNEAQ (reference sequence). With 5 bases removed from V and 4 bases from J, the gap between germline ends came to 14 bases.

J is TRBJ1-1 and V is TRBV7-6; no clear D. Germline V gene data show CDR1 as SGHVS and CDR2 as FNYEAQ. CDR3 length: 15 residues. The germline V and J ends were trimmed by 4 bases and 11 bases, with 23 bases remaining between them. The CDR3 sequence: CASSSEGSPTIRAFF. The CDR3 DNA is TGTGCCAGCAGCTCGGAAGGCAGCCCAACGATTAGGGCTTTCTTT.

In DNA, the CDR3 is TGTGCCATCAGTGATCGGTACGAGCAGTACTTC. Translated: CAISDRYEQYF. This chain joins TRBV10-3 and TRBJ2-7; D is unresolved. The CDR3 contains 11 residues. The germline V gene encodes CDR1 ENHRY and CDR2 SYGVKD. V was clipped by 3 bases and J by 4 bases, with 4 bases between them.

The rearrangement uses TRBV19 and TRBJ2-1; either TRBD1 or TRBD2 may supply D (6 bases each). The CDR3 consists of 14 residues. Germline CDR1 is LNHDA and CDR2 is SQIVND (reference sequence). The ends were cut back, 7 bases at V and 2 bases at J, with 12 bases in the middle. The DNA for the CDR3 is TGTGCCAGTAATTTAGGGGGGACCTACAATGAGCAGTTCTTC. It codes for CASNLGGTYNEQFF.

CDR3 region: CASSVSGQILYEQYF. Here the CDR3 DNA reads TGTGCCAGCAGCGTTTCCGGACAAATCCTATACGAGCAGTACTTC. The rearrangement joins TRBV9 to TRBJ2-7, with D possibly being TRBD1 (5 bases). Germline CDR1 SGDLS, CDR2 YYNGEE. This CDR3 contains 15 residues. Trimming cost V 2 bases and J 4 bases, with 16 bases left between them.

The J gene is TRBJ2-1, the V gene TRBV20-1, with D unclear. Germline CDR1 reads DFQATT; CDR2 reads SNEGSKA (reference sequence). V was clipped by 1 base and J by 8 bases, with 6 bases between them. The CDR3 sequence is 11 residues long. In DNA form, the CDR3 reads TGCAGTGCTAGAGTTGCGGATGAGCAGTTCTTC. Translation: CSARVADEQFF.

The chain has TRBV10-3 and TRBJ2-3; possible D gene TRBD2, 6 bases. CDR1 ENHRY and CDR2 SYGVKD come from the germline V gene. The V end lost 6 bases, the J end lost 5 bases, and 15 bases lay between the germline ends. The CDR3 length is 14 residues. The DNA of the CDR3 is TGTGCCATCAGCGTAGCGGTCGGCCTAGATACGCAGTATTTT. Protein product: CAISVAVGLDTQYF.

The CDR3 reads CASSPRAPREQYF. In DNA form, the CDR3 reads TGTGCCAGCAGTCCTCGGGCCCCACGCGAGCAGTACTTC. The chain combines TRBV6-1 with TRBJ2-7; no firm D call. Per germline, CDR1 MNHNS and CDR2 SASEGT. CDR3 length equals 13 residues. V lost 5 bases to trimming and J lost 6 bases, with 14 bases between them.

V and J are TRBV6-1 and TRBJ1-4; 9 bases agree with TRBD1. The germline V gene has CDR1 MNHNS and CDR2 SASEGT. The CDR3 is 14 residues long. The V gene end was trimmed by 6 bases and the J gene end by 5 bases; junction bases not matched to a gene: 4. CDR3 region: CASRSGQGNEKLFF. As DNA, the CDR3 is TGTGCCAGCAGATCTGGACAGGGGAATGAAAAACTGTTTTTT.

The rearrangement links TRBV7-9 to TRBJ2-3; 10 nucleotides align to TRBD2. The CDR3 covers 16 residues. The germline gives CDR1 SEHNR, CDR2 FQNEAQ (reference sequence). The V segment lost 3 bases and the J segment 7 bases; nucleotides outside the gene matches: 10. The CDR3 loop reads CASSFISSGSGNTQYF. The DNA for the CDR3 is TGTGCCAGCAGCTTTATCTCTAGCGGGAGTGGTAATACGCAGTATTTT.

The genes are TRBV5-4 and TRBJ2-7; a possible D gene is TRBD1 (5 bases). Trimming left V 4 bases short and J 0 bases short, with 11 bases between. Looked up from germline, CDR1 is SGHNT and CDR2 is YYREEE (reference sequence). The CDR3 contains 14 residues. CDR3 bases: TGTGCCAGCAGCCCTGACAGTAGCTCCTACGAGCAGTACTTC. Its translation: CASSPDSSSYEQYF.